The 32 T cell receptor beta chains in this list originate from one sample, sequenced in a study of blood T cell repertoires in COVID-19 (TCRdb year 2020). The library was obtained by the immunoSEQ multiplex PCR assay. This immuneACCESS table, as held by TCRdb, lists in-frame sequences with V and J called but not all clones. Of the missing ones, under half trace to an unresolved V gene in checked studies; the others have no known cause. For this sample there are about 140,000 clones; 84% appear just once. The ten largest clones take up more than 8.5% of the sample. Sequenced: peripheral blood. All receptors derive from a man aged 55 to 69 with active or convalescent COVID-19.

The rearrangement links TRBV11-2 to TRBJ2-3; TRBD2 matches 8 bases. The germline V gene encodes CDR1 SGHAT and CDR2 FQNNGV. This CDR3 is 16 amino acids long. V lost 7 bases and J lost 0; bases outside the gene matches: 9. The CDR3 sequence is CASTSISGASTDTQYF. The CDR3 coding sequence is TGTGCCAGCACCTCCATTAGCGGGGCTAGCACAGATACGCAGTATTTT.

V gene TRBV18 combines with J gene TRBJ2-5, with TRBD2 identical over 12 bases. From germline, CDR1 is KGHSH and CDR2 LQKENI. Losses at the gene ends were 6 bases for V and 1 base for J; bases not matched to a gene: 6. The CDR3 is 16 residues long. The CDR3 loop is CASSATSGSGQETQYF. For the CDR3, the DNA is TGTGCCAGCTCGGCGACTAGCGGGAGCGGCCAAGAGACCCAGTACTTC. The complete variable domain, with remaining parts taken from reference TRBV18 and TRBJ2-5, reads NAGVMQNPRHLVRRRGQEARLRCSPMKGHSHVYWYRQLPEEGLKFMVYLQKENIIDESGMPKERFSAEFPKEGPSILRIQQVVRGDSAAYFCASSATSGSGQETQYFGPGTRLLVL.

This chain links TRBV4-3 with TRBJ1-1; D gene uncertain. This CDR3 has 16 amino acids. The germline V gene has CDR1 LGHNA and CDR2 YSLEER. V lost 0 bases to trimming and J lost 1 base, with 12 bases between them. CDR3 nucleotide sequence: TGCGCCAGCAGCCAAGACCCGCTCGGGGAGAACACTGAAGCTTTCTTT. This gives the protein CASSQDPLGENTEAFF.

The chain uses TRBV3-1 (or the pseudogene TRBV3-2) and TRBJ2-7, with D perhaps TRBD2 (5 bases). The CDR3 extends over 13 amino acids. Per germline, CDR1 LGHDT and CDR2 YNNKEL (reference sequence). The ends were cut back, 0 bases at V and 3 bases at J, with 6 bases in the middle. In DNA, the CDR3 is TGTGCCAGCAGCCAAGATCGGGACTACGAGCAGTACTTC. It specifies CASSQDRDYEQYF.

V is TRBV6-2 or TRBV6-3 and J is TRBJ2-1; possibly TRBD2 for D (6 bases). V lost 2 bases to trimming and J lost 2 bases, with 13 bases between them. The CDR3 runs to 16 residues. Germline-derived CDR1 and CDR2 are MNHEY and SVGEGT. Here the CDR3 reads CASSYQAGAPYNEQFF. The CDR3, as DNA: TGTGCCAGCAGTTACCAAGCGGGCGCCCCCTACAATGAGCAGTTCTTC.

This chain links TRBV6-5 with TRBJ1-2; no firm D call. Germline loops: CDR1 MNHEY, CDR2 SVGAGI. The V end lost 8 bases, the J end lost 1 base, and 14 bases lay between the germline ends. CDR3 length: 14 residues. CDR3 protein: CASSPGANNYGYTF. CDR3 sequence (DNA): TGTGCCAGCTCCCCAGGCGCTAATAACTATGGCTACACCTTC.

The J gene is TRBJ2-7, the V gene TRBV6-6, with 9 positions matching TRBD1. The trim removed 7 bases at V and 1 base at J, leaving 5 bases unmatched. Germline CDR1 is MNHNY and CDR2 is SVGAGI (reference sequence). This CDR3 contains 14 residues. The CDR3 DNA reads TGTGCCAGCAACGACAGGGGGGGTTCCTACGAGCAGTACGTC. This gives the protein CASNDRGGSYEQYV.

Remarks on this clone: Other DNA sequences in this sample translate to the same CDR3. This sequence joins TRBV7-2 and TRBJ2-5; 8 bases are a match to TRBD2. Unmatched junction bases numbered 6, after V lost 5 bases and J lost 4 bases. The CDR3 has 14 amino acids. The germline CDR1 and CDR2 sequences are SGHTA and FQGNSA. CDR3 DNA sequence: TGTGCCAGCAGCCTCGGGGGGGCGGGAGAGACCCAGTACTTC. Amino acid sequence: CASSLGGAGETQYF.

This rearrangement joins TRBV13 to TRBJ2-5; the match to TRBD2 covers 12 bases. Germline trimming cut 4 bases from V and 1 base from J; bases unmatched to any gene: 7. The CDR3 runs to 17 residues. Germline V CDR1 and CDR2: PRHDT, FYEKMQ (reference sequence). The CDR3 nucleotides read TGTGCCAGCAGCTACCGACTAGCGGGGGACCTCCAAGAGACCCAGTACTTC. This encodes CASSYRLAGDLQETQYF. The whole variable domain, filled in from reference TRBV13 and TRBJ2-5, reads AAGVIQSPRHLIKEKRETATLKCYPIPRHDTVYWYQQGPGQDPQFLISFYEKMQSDKGSIPDRFSAQQFSDYHSELNMSSLELGDSALYFCASSYRLAGDLQETQYFGPGTRLLVL.

The chain couples TRBV4-2 to TRBJ1-2; D gene ambiguous. CDR1 and CDR2 from the germline V gene are LGHNA and YNFKEQ. V was cut by 0 bases and J by 4 bases, with 9 bases left in between. The CDR3 covers 14 residues. CDR3 in amino acids: CASSQEVGLYGYTF. The CDR3 DNA is TGTGCCAGCAGCCAAGAAGTTGGCCTCTATGGCTACACCTTC.

The chain carries TRBV7-2 and TRBJ1-6, with 7 bases matching TRBD1. The V gene end was trimmed by 7 bases and the J gene end by 7 bases; junction bases not matched to a gene: 13. The CDR3 contains 16 residues. CDR1 is SGHTA, CDR2 FQGNSA, per germline. The DNA for the CDR3 is TGTGCCAGCAACAATCCGGGAGGGGGCTTAAATTCACCCCTCCACTTT. As protein: CASNNPGGGLNSPLHF.

This chain joins TRBV9 and TRBJ1-2; D call uncertain. The CDR3 spans 12 residues. Germline CDR1 and CDR2: SGDLS and YYNGEE. V lost 0 bases and J lost 8, with 8 bases in between. The CDR3 reads CASSVVSGGYTF. The CDR3 region has the DNA TGTGCCAGCAGCGTAGTCTCAGGAGGCTACACCTTC.

The V call is TRBV19, the J call TRBJ1-5; TRBD1 matches 9 bases. Germline V lookup: CDR1 LNHDA, CDR2 SQIVND (reference sequence). This CDR3 is 16 amino acids long. Trimming took 11 bases from V and 2 from J; bases not matched to a gene: 13. Here the CDR3 reads CASQTLGQGGNQPQHF. The CDR3 DNA reads as TGTGCCTCGCAGACCTTGGGACAGGGAGGCAATCAGCCCCAGCATTTT.

This clone was observed a single time. The rearrangement uses TRBV19 and TRBJ2-1, with 7 positions matching TRBD2. CDR1 is LNHDA, CDR2 SQIVND, per germline (reference sequence). Trimming at V came to 10 bases and at J to 4 bases, leaving 10 bases not matched to a gene. The CDR3 length is 14 residues. The CDR3 DNA is TGTGCCACCGAGCGGGGTTCACTTTACAATGAGCAGTTCTTC. It specifies CATERGSLYNEQFF.

CDR3 coding DNA: TGTGCCAGCAGTTATTCCGGGACAGGGCATGACTACGAGCAGTACTTC. It is translated as CASSYSGTGHDYEQYF. The chain combines TRBV6-2 or TRBV6-3 with TRBJ2-7; 9 bases are shared with TRBD1. Germline loops: CDR1 MNHEY, CDR2 SVGEGT. CDR3 length: 16 amino acids. V dropped 3 bases and J dropped 3; count of bases not matched to a gene: 9.

The V and J genes are TRBV3-1 (or the pseudogene TRBV3-2) and TRBJ2-3, with a weak D call TRBD1 (5 bases). Trimming cost V 0 bases and J 11 bases, with 12 bases left between them. In germline, CDR1 is LGHDT, CDR2 YNNKEL (reference sequence). The CDR3 extends over 13 amino acids. DNA for the CDR3: TGTGCCAGCAGCCAAGATTTACAGGAAGGGCAGTATTTT. Protein product: CASSQDLQEGQYF.

V usage is TRBV21-1 and J usage is TRBJ2-1; TRBD1, the table's D call, was not compared with the DNA. TRBV21-1 is assigned pseudogene status. The CDR3 has 14 residues. The CDR3 region is CANPGDSLYNEQFF. CDR3 in DNA: TGTGCCAATCCCGGGGACAGCTTATACAATGAGCAGTTCTTC.

CDR3 in amino acids: CASSLTGSYNSPLHF. Here the CDR3 DNA reads TGTGCCAGCAGCTTAACAGGGTCCTATAATTCACCCCTCCACTTT. The chain recombines TRBV5-5 with TRBJ1-6, with D perhaps TRBD1 (6 bases). The V gene's germline CDR1 is SGHKS and CDR2 YYEKEE (reference sequence). Trimming took 2 bases from V and 1 from J, leaving 7 bases between them. This CDR3 contains 15 residues.

The chain uses TRBV19 and TRBJ1-6; D is perhaps TRBD1 (5 bases). Germline V gives CDR1 LNHDA, CDR2 SQIVND (reference sequence). Between the trimmed V and J ends, which lost 6 bases and 8 bases, there was a span of 17 bases. This CDR3 comprises 15 residues. CDR3 region: CASRPGIPMDSPLHF. CDR3 DNA sequence: TGTGCCAGTAGGCCAGGGATACCTATGGATTCACCCCTCCACTTT.

The V and J genes are TRBV10-3 and TRBJ1-5, with D uncertain. This CDR3 region has 14 residues. Trimming pared 6 bases from V and 4 bases from J, leaving 13 bases between. From germline, CDR1 is ENHRY and CDR2 SYGVKD. The CDR3 reads CAISQSGGNQPQHF. Here the CDR3 DNA reads TGTGCCATCAGCCAATCGGGCGGGAATCAGCCCCAGCATTTT.

This chain connects TRBV7-9 to TRBJ1-1, with 7 bases aligning to TRBD1. Germline values: CDR1 SEHNR, CDR2 FQNEAQ (reference sequence). The V segment lost 4 bases and the J segment 10 bases; nucleotides outside the gene matches: 12. The CDR3 runs 14 residues. This chain's CDR3 is CASSSRQGGLSAFF. DNA for the CDR3: TGTGCCAGCAGCTCCAGACAGGGAGGTCTGTCAGCTTTCTTT.

The V and J genes are TRBV27 and TRBJ2-2; the match to TRBD1 covers 9 bases. Looked up from germline, CDR1 is MNHEY and CDR2 is SMNVEV (reference sequence). The ends lost 3 bases at V and 4 bases at J; junction bases unmatched: 3. The CDR3 sequence is 15 residues long. The CDR3 sequence is CASSFRTGATGELFF. CDR3 sequence (DNA): TGTGCCAGCAGTTTTAGGACAGGGGCCACCGGGGAGCTGTTTTTT.

V and J are TRBV19 and TRBJ1-1, with D maybe TRBD1 (6 bases). Trimming took 2 bases from V and 10 from J, leaving 14 bases between them. The CDR3 is 13 amino acids. Germline V gene sequence: CDR1 LNHDA, CDR2 SQIVND (reference sequence). The CDR3 DNA follows: TGTGCCAGTAGTATATCCCCCAGGGGACGAGCTTTCTTT. Residues: CASSISPRGRAFF.

This chain links TRBV15 with TRBJ1-5; a possible D gene is TRBD1 (5 bases). V was pared by 9 bases and J by 4 bases, with 7 bases between. CDR1 is LNHNV and CDR2 is YYDKDF in the germline V gene (reference sequence). The CDR3 is 11 residues long. This CDR3 reads CATTENQPQHF. The CDR3 nucleotides read TGTGCCACGACAGAGAATCAGCCCCAGCATTTT.

The chain links TRBV11-3 to TRBJ2-1, with a weak D call TRBD2 (6 bases). V gave up 0 bases and J gave up 8 bases, with 23 bases separating them. This CDR3 comprises 18 residues. The V gene's germline CDR1 is SGHNT and CDR2 YENEEA. DNA for the CDR3: TGTGCCAGCAGCTTAGATTTCGCTGGCGGGATGTTCTCGGATGAGCAGTTCTTC. Translating gives CASSLDFAGGMFSDEQFF.

This chain joins TRBV10-2 and TRBJ1-2; TRBD1 matches 8 bases. CDR3 length equals 13 residues. V trimming: 2 bases; J trimming: 7 bases; junction bases outside the gene matches: 3. CDR1 WSHSY and CDR2 SAAADI come from the germline V gene. CDR3 in amino acids: CASSEGQGSGYTF. As DNA, the CDR3 is TGCGCCAGCAGTGAGGGACAGGGCTCTGGCTACACCTTC.

The V gene is TRBV7-8, the J gene TRBJ2-1, with TRBD2 matching over 10 bases. The germline CDR1 and CDR2 sequences are SGHVS and FQNEAQ. CDR3 size: 16 residues. The V gene end was trimmed by 2 bases and the J gene end by 5 bases; junction bases not matched to a gene: 6. The CDR3 sequence: CASSLPGLALDNEQFF. CDR3 coding DNA: TGTGCCAGCAGCTTACCGGGACTAGCGCTAGACAATGAGCAGTTCTTC.

The chain links TRBV18 to TRBJ1-2; D is perhaps TRBD1 (5 bases). V lost 2 bases and J 6 bases, leaving 16 bases between the germline ends. CDR3 size: 15 residues. Germline-derived CDR1 and CDR2 are KGHSH and LQKENI. Here the CDR3 reads CASSPFPGRLDGYTF. The CDR3 bases are TGTGCCAGCTCACCATTCCCAGGGCGCCTTGATGGCTACACCTTC.

V is TRBV11-3 and J is TRBJ1-1; 7 bases are a match to TRBD1. Germline lookup yields CDR1 SGHNT and CDR2 YENEEA. The CDR3 runs 15 residues. The V segment lost 5 bases and the J segment 0 bases; nucleotides outside the gene matches: 6. The CDR3 bases are TGTGCCAGCAGCGCCCGACAGGGTATGAACACTGAAGCTTTCTTT. Protein sequence: CASSARQGMNTEAFF.

The J gene is TRBJ2-3, the V gene TRBV5-4, with 10 bases lining up with TRBD2. CDR3 size: 15 residues. V lost 4 bases, J lost 2 bases, and 4 bases stayed unmatched. In germline, CDR1 is SGHNT, CDR2 YYREEE (reference sequence). CDR3 loop: CASSTLAGDTDTQYF. In DNA form, the CDR3 reads TGTGCCAGCAGCACGCTAGCGGGGGACACAGATACGCAGTATTTT.

The CDR3 here is CASKNLYSNQPQHF. The CDR3 DNA reads as TGTGCCAGCAAAAACCTCTATAGCAATCAGCCCCAGCATTTT. The genes are TRBV6-5 and TRBJ1-5; D is unresolved. In germline, CDR1 is MNHEY, CDR2 SVGAGI. The ends were cut back, 7 bases at V and 0 bases at J, with 10 bases in the middle. The length of the CDR3 is 14 residues.

Worth noting for this clone: The same CDR3 is also encoded by other DNA sequences in this sample. This sequence joins TRBV6-5 and TRBJ1-1; a weak D match, TRBD1 (6 bases). CDR3 length: 14 amino acids. Trimming removed 6 bases at V and 1 base at J, with 12 bases between. Germline V CDR1 and CDR2: MNHEY, SVGAGI. The CDR3 region has the DNA TGTGCCAGCAGGCTTACAGGGAGGAACACTGAAGCTTTCTTT. Encoded protein: CASRLTGRNTEAFF.